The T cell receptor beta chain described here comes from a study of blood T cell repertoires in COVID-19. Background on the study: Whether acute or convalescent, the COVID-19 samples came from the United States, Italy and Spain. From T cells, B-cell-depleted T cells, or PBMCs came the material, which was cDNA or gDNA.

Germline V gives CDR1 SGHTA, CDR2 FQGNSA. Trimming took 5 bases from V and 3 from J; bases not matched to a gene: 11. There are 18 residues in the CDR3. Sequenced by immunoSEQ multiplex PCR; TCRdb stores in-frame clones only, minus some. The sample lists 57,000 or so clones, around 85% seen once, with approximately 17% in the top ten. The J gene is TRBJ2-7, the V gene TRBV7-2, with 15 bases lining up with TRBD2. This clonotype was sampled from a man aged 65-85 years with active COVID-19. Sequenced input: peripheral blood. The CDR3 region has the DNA TGTGCCAGCAGCCCTAAGGGACTAGCGGGAGGAATGTTCTACGAGCAGTACTTC. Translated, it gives CASSPKGLAGGMFYEQYF.